The rows below give T cell receptor beta chains drawn from one sample of a study of blood T cells in healthy people across ages. TCRdb used MiXCR to reprocess the 5' RACE reads, holding one entry per CDR3 protein. This sample has some 1.7 million distinct CDR3 sequences, with 28% found just once. Material: blood. These receptors came from a woman in her thirties in good health. CDR3s include the opening cysteine and the closing phenylalanine or tryptophan. A D gene is named only where the DNA matches it firmly. For some rows the clone size is stated as once, few or many, or as a class when expanded; others skip it.

j_call	v_call	clone_size	d_call	cdr3_aa	cdr3_nt
TRBJ1-1	TRBV7-2	-	-	CASSHRVATEAFF	TGTGCCAGCAGCCACAGGGTTGCGACTGAAGCTTTCTTT
TRBJ2-5	TRBV20-1	many	TRBD2	CSASLAGVKETQYF	TGCAGTGCTTCGCTCGCGGGAGTAAAGGAGACCCAGTACTTC
TRBJ1-2	TRBV28	-	-	CASSSTELYGYTF	TGTGCCAGCAGCTCGACAGAACTCTATGGCTACACCTTC
TRBJ2-7	TRBV7-2	many	-	CASSTRTALSYEQYF	TGTGCCAGCAGCACGAGGACAGCCCTCTCCTACGAGCAGTACTTC
TRBJ1-1	TRBV30	few	TRBD1	CAWSTVTGGTEAFF	TGTGCCTGGAGTACCGTAACAGGGGGCACTGAAGCTTTCTTT
TRBJ2-2	TRBV27	-	TRBD2	CASSLLAGVAGELFF	TGTGCCAGCAGTTTATTAGCGGGAGTTGCCGGGGAGCTGTTTTTT
TRBJ1-6	TRBV6-5	few	-	CASSYSILRNSPLHF	TGTGCCAGCAGTTACTCGATTCTGCGAAATTCACCCCTCCACTTT
TRBJ1-1	TRBV7-9	-	-	CASSSRWNPEAFF	TGTGCCAGCAGCTCCCGGTGGAACCCTGAAGCTTTCTTT
TRBJ1-2	TRBV18	once	-	CASSPDRFPDSGGYTF	TGTGCCAGCTCACCAGACCGTTTTCCCGACTCGGGAGGCTACACCTTC
TRBJ2-5	TRBV28	-	-	CASSPGPGTTQYF	TGTGCCAGCAGTCCGGGACCAGGGACGACCCAGTACTTC
TRBJ2-3	TRBV7-3	many	-	CASSLNTVGDTQYF	TGTGCCAGCAGCTTAAACACAGTTGGAGATACGCAGTATTTT
TRBJ1-6	TRBV5-1	many	TRBD1	CASSAGQGNSPLHF	TGCGCCAGCAGCGCGGGACAGGGGAATTCACCCCTCCACTTT
TRBJ2-3	TRBV6-6	many	TRBD1	CASSTGTGSTDTQYF	TGTGCCAGCAGCACGGGGACAGGGAGTACAGATACGCAGTATTTT
TRBJ1-1	TRBV27	-	-	CASSPDPGLEWGTEAFF	TGTGCCAGCAGTCCAGATCCAGGGTTGGAGTGGGGCACTGAAGCTTTCTTT
TRBJ1-1	TRBV5-5	-	-	CSHWASAQMNTEAFF	TGTTCACATTGGGCTTCCGCTCAGATGAACACTGAAGCTTTCTTT
TRBJ1-1	TRBV7-9	-	-	CASSRSPHRNTEAFF	TGTGCCAGCAGTCGTTCCCCCCACCGGAACACTGAAGCTTTCTTT